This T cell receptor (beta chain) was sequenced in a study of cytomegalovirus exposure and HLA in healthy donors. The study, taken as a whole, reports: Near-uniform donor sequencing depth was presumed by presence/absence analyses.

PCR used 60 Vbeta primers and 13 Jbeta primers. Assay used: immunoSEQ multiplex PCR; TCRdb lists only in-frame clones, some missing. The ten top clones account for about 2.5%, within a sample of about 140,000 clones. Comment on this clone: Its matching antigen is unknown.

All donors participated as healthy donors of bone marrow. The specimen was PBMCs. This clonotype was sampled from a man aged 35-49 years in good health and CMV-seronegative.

CDR3 protein: CASSSGDSSGNTIYF. In DNA, the CDR3 is TGCGCCAGCAGCTCCGGGGACAGCTCTGGAAACACCATATATTTT. The chain recombines TRBV5-1 with TRBJ1-3, with 7 bases identical to TRBD1. Germline values: CDR1 SGHRS, CDR2 YFSETQ. After removal of 3 bases from V and 0 bases from J, the junction contained 3 bases not matched to a gene. The CDR3 extends over 15 amino acids. Based on the CDR3 plus reference TRBV5-1 and TRBJ1-3, the full variable domain is KAGVTQTPRYLIKTRGQQVTLSCSPISGHRSVSWYQQTPGQGLQFLFEYFSETQRNKGNFPGRFSGRQFSNSRSEMNVSTLELGDSALYLCASSSGDSSGNTIYFGEGSWLTVV.